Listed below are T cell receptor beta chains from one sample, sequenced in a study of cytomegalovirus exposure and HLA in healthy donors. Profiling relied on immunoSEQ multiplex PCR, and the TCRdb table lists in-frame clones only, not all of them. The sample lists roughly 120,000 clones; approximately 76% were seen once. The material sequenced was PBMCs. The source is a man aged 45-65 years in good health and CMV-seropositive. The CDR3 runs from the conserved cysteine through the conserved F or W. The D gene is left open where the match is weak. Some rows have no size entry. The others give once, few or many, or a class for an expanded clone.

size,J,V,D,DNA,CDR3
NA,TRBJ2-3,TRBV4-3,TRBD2,TGCGCCAGCAGCCAAGATCGCGGGGGGGGAGATACGCAGTATTTT,CASSQDRGGGDTQYF
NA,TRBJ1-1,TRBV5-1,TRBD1,TGCGCCAGCAGCCCCCGGACAGGAAACACTGAAGCTTTCTTT,CASSPRTGNTEAFF
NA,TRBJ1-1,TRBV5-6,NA,TGTGCCAGCAGCTTGCGACTTCAGAACACTGAAGCTTTCTTT,CASSLRLQNTEAFF
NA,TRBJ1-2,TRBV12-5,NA,TGTGCTAGTGGTTTCTCGGGAAACTATGGCTACACCTTC,CASGFSGNYGYTF
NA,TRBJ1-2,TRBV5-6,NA,TGTGCCAGCTGCTTAGGACAGAATTTTGGGTATGGCTACACCTTC,CASCLGQNFGYGYTF
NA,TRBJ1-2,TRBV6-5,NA,TGTGCCAGCAGTTACTCAGGTGGAGACTATGGCTACACCTTC,CASSYSGGDYGYTF
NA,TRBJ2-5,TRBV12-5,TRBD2,TGTGCTAGTGGTCTGGGACTAGCGGGAGGCGAGACCCAGTACTTC,CASGLGLAGGETQYF
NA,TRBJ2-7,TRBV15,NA,TGTGCCACCAGCAGGGGGGACTCGTCCTACGAGCAGTACTTC,CATSRGDSSYEQYF
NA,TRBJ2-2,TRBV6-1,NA,TGTGCCAGCAATAGAGGGAACACCGGGGAGCTGTTTTTT,CASNRGNTGELFF
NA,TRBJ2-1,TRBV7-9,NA,TGTGCCAGCAGCTTAGTGGGGGCACAGGAGCAGTTCTTC,CASSLVGAQEQFF
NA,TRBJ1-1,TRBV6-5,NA,TGTGCCAGCAGAAGACTAGGAGTCACTGAAGCTTTCTTT,CASRRLGVTEAFF
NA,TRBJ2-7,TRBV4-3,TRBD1,TGCGCCAGCAGCCAAGATAGCCGGGACAGCTACGAGCAGTACTTC,CASSQDSRDSYEQYF
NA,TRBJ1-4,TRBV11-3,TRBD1,TGTGCCAGCGCCATAGGGGGCCGGGAGGAAAAACTGTTTTTT,CASAIGGREEKLFF
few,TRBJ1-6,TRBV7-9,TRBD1,TGTGCCAGCAGCCCCGGACAGGGATTGAATTCACCCCTCCACTTT,CASSPGQGLNSPLHF
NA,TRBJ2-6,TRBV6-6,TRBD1,TGTGCCAGCAGTTCGACAGGGCCCTCTGGGGCCAACGTCCTGACTTTC,CASSSTGPSGANVLTF
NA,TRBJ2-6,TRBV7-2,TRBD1,TGTGCCACCTACCAGGGGGCTGGGGCCAACGTCCTGACTTTC,CATYQGAGANVLTF
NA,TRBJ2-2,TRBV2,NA,TGTGCCAGCAGTGGGTCCGTGATGGGAGCGAACACCGGGGAGCTGTTTTTT,CASSGSVMGANTGELFF
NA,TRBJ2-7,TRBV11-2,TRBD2,TGTGCCAGCAGCGGCCAACTAGCGGGGGGCAACGAGCAGTACTTC,CASSGQLAGGNEQYF
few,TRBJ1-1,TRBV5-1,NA,TGCGCCAGCAGCCAACTCCCAGGGGCTGAGACTGAAGCTTTCTTT,CASSQLPGAETEAFF
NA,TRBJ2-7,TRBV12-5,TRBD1,TGTGCTAGTGGGTCCGGGACAGGGGAAGGGTACGAGCAGTACTTC,CASGSGTGEGYEQYF
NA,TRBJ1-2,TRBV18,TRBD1,TGTGCCAGCTCACGTCCCGGGACAGGGGGCCGGTATGGCTACACCTTC,CASSRPGTGGRYGYTF
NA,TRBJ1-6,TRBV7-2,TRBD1,TGTGCCAGCAGCTTAGTGGGACAGGGGAATTCACCCCTCCACTTT,CASSLVGQGNSPLHF
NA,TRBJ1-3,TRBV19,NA,TGTGCCAGTAGTTGGGCCTCCTCTGGAAACACCATATATTTT,CASSWASSGNTIYF
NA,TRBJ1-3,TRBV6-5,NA,TGTGCCAGCAGTACATCGATCCTGGGAAACACCATATATTTT,CASSTSILGNTIYF
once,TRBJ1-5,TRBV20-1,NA,TGCAGTGCTGCAGGGATTCAGCCCCAGCATTTT,CSAAGIQPQHF
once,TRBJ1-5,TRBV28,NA,TGTGCCAGCAGTTTGGTGAGCCAGCCCCAGCATTTT,CASSLVSQPQHF
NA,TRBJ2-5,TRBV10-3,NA,TGTGCCATCGGGGAGGTGGGTGAGACCCAGTACTTC,CAIGEVGETQYF